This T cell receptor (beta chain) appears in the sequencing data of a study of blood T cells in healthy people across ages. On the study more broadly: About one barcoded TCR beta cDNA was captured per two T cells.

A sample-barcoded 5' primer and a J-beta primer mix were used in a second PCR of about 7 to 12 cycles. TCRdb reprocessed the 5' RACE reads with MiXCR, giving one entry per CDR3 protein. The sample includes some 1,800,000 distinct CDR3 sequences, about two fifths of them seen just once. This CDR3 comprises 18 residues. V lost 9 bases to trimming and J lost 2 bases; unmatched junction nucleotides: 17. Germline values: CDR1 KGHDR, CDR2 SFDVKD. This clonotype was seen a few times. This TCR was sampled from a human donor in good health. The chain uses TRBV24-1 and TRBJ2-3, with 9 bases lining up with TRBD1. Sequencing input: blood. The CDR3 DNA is TGTGCCACCGGTAAGGTAGGGACAGGGATTACCCACACAGATACGCAGTATTTT. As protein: CATGKVGTGITHTDTQYF.